This T cell receptor beta chain was sequenced in a study of response to subunit inactivated influenza vaccine. This clonotype has at least ten counts. Antigen specificity is unknown. TCRdb re-analysed the RT-PCR reads in MiXCR, keeping a single row per CDR3 protein. Altogether approximately 490,000 distinct CDR3 sequences are present, approximately 6.9% being singletons, with the ten largest covering over 10%. Study results and limitations: The study's authors posited that every seasonal influenza vaccination enlists few new T cells.

CDR1 and CDR2 (germline): LNHNV, YYDKDF (reference sequence). V gave up 6 bases and J gave up 4 bases; unmatched junction bases: 11. The CDR3 is 15 residues long. The specimen was PBMCs from blood, collected roughly 24 months after vaccination. The clonotype originates from a man between 50 and 70 years old who received an inactivated influenza vaccine. The V gene is TRBV15, the J gene TRBJ2-7; 8 positions match TRBD1. CDR3 amino acids: CATSIVDRGLYEQYF. DNA of the CDR3: TGTGCCACCAGTATCGTTGACAGGGGACTTTACGAGCAGTACTTC.